Listed below are T cell receptor beta chains from one sample, sequenced in a study of T-cell reconstitution after alpha-beta-depleted transplantation in children. TCRdb fed the PCR reads into MiXCR, producing one record per CDR3 protein. There are hundreds of thousands of distinct CDR3 sequences in the sample; 8.2% occur only once, and 6.3% lies in the top ten. The material sequenced was PBMCs, mostly from graft donor cells, taken 180 days after TCRalphabeta/CD19-depleted stem cell transplant. The receptors were gathered from a male patient aged 10 to 17 who had a stem cell transplant for acute lymphoblastic leukemia, so the T cells may come from the graft donor. Both conserved end residues are trimmed from each CDR3.

SARAPGGSGRAQETQY TRBV20-1 16 TRBJ2-5
ASRPARDWNEKLF TRBV27 13 TRBJ1-4
ASSPSPGAQETQY TRBV18 13 TRBJ2-5
ASSEARDRGSTGELF TRBV6-1 15 TRBJ2-2
RGDRGRPYEQY TRBV20-1 11 TRBJ2-7
ASSEEGWGYGYT TRBV25-1 12 TRBJ1-2
ASSTINSYNEQF TRBV2 12 TRBJ2-1
ASSLAFQGYEQY TRBV5-5 12 TRBJ2-7
ASSSTGTATYEQY TRBV5-1 13 TRBJ2-7
SARLAGGREQY TRBV20-1 11 TRBJ2-7
ASSFSTGQFQPQH TRBV12-3/TRBV12-4 13 TRBJ1-5
ASSFRQGAVYGYT TRBV6-5 13 TRBJ1-2
SVGEYGYT TRBV29-1 8 TRBJ1-2
ASRLAGGPPDTQY TRBV11-2 13 TRBJ2-3
ASSLPTRSTDTQY TRBV7-9 13 TRBJ2-3
AISLTVLAETQY TRBV10-3 12 TRBJ2-5
ASRLTGRNTEAF TRBV4-1 12 TRBJ1-1
SAMGRNTGELF TRBV20-1 11 TRBJ2-2
ASSPVAGGNEQY TRBV12-3/TRBV12-4 12 TRBJ2-7
ASSSRQGSAYNEQF TRBV12-3/TRBV12-4 14 TRBJ2-1
ASTGTSGSSEQY TRBV5-5 12 TRBJ2-7
ASSQLGQSSYEQY TRBV4-2 13 TRBJ2-7
ASSLAETAYGYT TRBV5-1 12 TRBJ1-2
ASSQIRGRTDTQY TRBV4-1 13 TRBJ2-3
SAEKGGQGNYGYT TRBV20-1 13 TRBJ1-2
ASSLARTGTEQY TRBV5-1 12 TRBJ2-7
SVVTGEYTEAF TRBV29-1 11 TRBJ1-1
SVEEGSYNEQF TRBV29-1 11 TRBJ2-1
ASSLAAIHSGGARETQY TRBV7-2 17 TRBJ2-5
ASSFGEAGELF TRBV5-6 11 TRBJ2-2
SASSPGQGTNYGYT TRBV20-1 14 TRBJ1-2
ASRRDGLNYGYT TRBV25-1 12 TRBJ1-2
ASRVVPGNQPQH TRBV5-1 12 TRBJ1-5
ASSPVATKNIQY TRBV18 12 TRBJ2-4
ASSISVNYGYT TRBV19 11 TRBJ1-2
ASSLTPKVSGEEQY TRBV7-3 14 TRBJ2-7
ASSPLRDSGANVLT TRBV19 14 TRBJ2-6
ASSVVDRVSEAF TRBV9 12 TRBJ1-1
ASSPWAGKKTQY TRBV21-1 12 TRBJ2-5
ASSQGPGGRNGYT TRBV3-1 13 TRBJ1-2
ASRPYPQKLEETQY TRBV6-1 14 TRBJ2-5
ASSLDMAKNIQY TRBV5-1 12 TRBJ2-4
ASSHHSGSDTEAF TRBV3-1 13 TRBJ1-1
ASSALQPRGVKDTQY TRBV10-2 15 TRBJ2-3
ASSPTGSGELF TRBV28 11 TRBJ2-2
ASSPGEGQVFSGNTIY TRBV9 16 TRBJ1-3
ASSSPRGGKGNQPQH TRBV28 15 TRBJ1-5
SAIPGGGVENEQF TRBV20-1 13 TRBJ2-1
ASSPTPRLAGGSGANVLT TRBV3-1 18 TRBJ2-6
ASSPPGLPYEQY TRBV28 12 TRBJ2-7
ASSINQETQY TRBV9 10 TRBJ2-5
ASSFTPLH TRBV7-3 8 TRBJ1-6
ASSYLIRTGENIQY TRBV6-2/TRBV6-3 14 TRBJ2-4
ASSLPVGTDTQY TRBV5-1 12 TRBJ2-3
ASSETPGLAGVSVNEQF TRBV5-1 17 TRBJ2-1
ASSPGTVEQY TRBV6-5 10 TRBJ2-7
ASSIYAGQDYEQY TRBV19 13 TRBJ2-7
ASSPRTGGGEKLF TRBV7-2 13 TRBJ1-4
SVVVLGNTEAF TRBV29-1 11 TRBJ1-1